This TCR beta chain comes out of a study of blood T cell repertoires in COVID-19. At the level of the study: The United States, Italy and Spain provided the acute and convalescent COVID-19 samples.

This CDR3 has 14 residues. CDR1 and CDR2 from the germline V gene are LNHDA and SQIVND (reference sequence). The ends were cut back, 1 base at V and 5 bases at J, with 9 bases in the middle. Profiled with immunoSEQ multiplex PCR; TCRdb holds only in-frame clones, not every one. In the table there are roughly 100,000 clones, approximately 86% of which are singletons. This sequence was found in a woman older than 75 with acute or convalescent COVID-19. The rearrangement links TRBV19 to TRBJ2-1; D is uncertain. Material: peripheral blood. CDR3 loop: CASSIARPNNEQFF. The CDR3 DNA reads as TGTGCCAGTAGTATAGCTAGGCCTAACAATGAGCAGTTCTTC.